The present T cell receptor beta chain was sequenced within a study of cytomegalovirus exposure and HLA in healthy donors. Looking at the study overall: Within an early data release were roughly 90 million unique TCRs drawn from HLA-typed donors. The study, taken as a whole, reports: In an earlier analysis, most TCR beta V segments were productive about 87% or about 30% of the time.

With 60 Vbeta and 13 Jbeta primers, the PCR was carried out. The protocol was immunoSEQ multiplex PCR, while the TCRdb copy is restricted to in-frame clones and leaves out a portion. The data hold around 100,000 clones, with 70% to 80% observed a single time. V was clipped by 2 bases and J by 3 bases; unmatched bases: 11. The CDR3 loop spans 18 amino acids. CDR1 is SNHLY, CDR2 FYNNEI, per germline. This clone was observed once. Antigen: not known. The clonotype originates from a woman between 35 and 50 years old in good health and CMV-seropositive. The sequencing sample was made of PBMCs. This chain connects TRBV2 to TRBJ1-3; TRBD1 agrees at 9 bases. The CDR3 DNA is TGTGCCAGCAGTGAACAATTCGGACAGGGGATCGGTGGAAACACCATATATTTT. It is translated as CASSEQFGQGIGGNTIYF.